A single sample gave rise to the 11 T cell receptor beta chains below, sequenced in a study of patients and donors after allogeneic stem cell transplantation. From the RT-PCR reads, TCRdb called clonotypes with MiXCR, one entry per CDR3 protein. The data show over 350,000 distinct CDR3 sequences, roughly 17% seen once. Sequenced sample: blood, either unsorted or a sorted T cell fraction (not recorded which). Receptor source: a human donor who was either an allogeneic HSCT recipient or a stem cell or donor lymphocyte infusion donor (not recorded which). It is not recorded whose cells these are; they may come from a transplant donor.

The sample holds a few counts of this clonotype. The chain combines TRBV12-3 or TRBV12-4 with TRBJ2-3; D is uncertain. This CDR3 is 15 amino acids long. V shed 2 bases and J shed 1 base, with 10 bases lying between them. CDR3 in amino acids: CASSLSSGRTDTQYF. CDR3 sequence (DNA): TGTGCCAGCAGTTTATCGTCCGGCCGCACAGATACGCAGTATTTT.

The table lists this clonotype with many counts. The genes are TRBV12-3 or TRBV12-4 and TRBJ2-2; the D gene could be TRBD1 or TRBD2 (5 bases each). CDR3 length: 14 residues. V lost 11 bases to trimming and J lost 9 bases, with 22 bases between them. The CDR3, as DNA: TGTGCCTCCTCTTGGGACGCCACATGGCGGGAGCTGTTTTTT. Translated: CASSWDATWRELFF.

The chain links TRBV13 to TRBJ2-5; 7 nucleotides align to TRBD1. CDR3 length: 16 residues. Germline-derived CDR1 and CDR2 are PRHDT and FYEKMQ (reference sequence). V was pared by 2 bases and J by 5 bases, with 11 bases of the junction left unmatched. The CDR3 DNA follows: TGTGCCAGCAGCTTAAAGGGGGCCCCCCCACAGGAGACCCAGTACTTC. It encodes CASSLKGAPPQETQYF.

This clonotype was observed a few times. CDR3 residues: CASSMGAAAYNEQFF. The CDR3 coding sequence is TGTGCCAGTAGTATGGGGGCCGCGGCCTACAATGAGCAGTTCTTC. This chain uses TRBV19 with TRBJ2-1; TRBD1 might be the D (6 bases). The CDR3 length is 15 residues. CDR1 and CDR2 (germline): LNHDA, SQIVND (reference sequence). Deletions cut 3 bases from V and 2 bases from J, with 11 bases between.

A few counts support this clonotype. The chain joins TRBV15 to TRBJ2-3; TRBD1 might be the D (5 bases). The CDR3 contains 19 residues. Germline V gene sequence: CDR1 LNHNV, CDR2 YYDKDF (reference sequence). Trimming took off 3 bases at V and 0 bases at J, with 22 bases between the two ends. The CDR3 DNA reads as TGTGCCACCAGCAGGTTCGACCCATACAGGTACCCTAGCACAGATACGCAGTATTTT. Translation gives CATSRFDPYRYPSTDTQYF.

This clonotype was detected a few times. The CDR3 reads CASSQVGRLAGDNEQFF. The CDR3 coding sequence is TGTGCCAGCAGCCAAGTTGGTCGGCTAGCGGGAGACAATGAGCAGTTCTTC. The rearrangement uses TRBV4-2 and TRBJ2-1; 10 bases are a match to TRBD2. Germline V gene lookup returns CDR1 LGHNA and CDR2 YNFKEQ. The J segment lost 5 bases and the V segment lost 1 base, leaving 8 bases of the junction unmatched. The CDR3 runs 17 residues.

The chain joins TRBV7-9 to TRBJ2-5; TRBD1 agrees at 9 bases. Germline V gene lookup returns CDR1 SEHNR and CDR2 FQNEAQ (reference sequence). CDR3 length: 15 residues. V trimming: 4 bases; J trimming: 3 bases; junction bases outside the gene matches: 6. CDR3 in DNA: TGTGCCAGCAGCTCGTATCGGGACAGGGAAGAGACCCAGTACTTC. Protein: CASSSYRDREETQYF.

The rearrangement joins TRBV14 to TRBJ2-2; D remains unclear. Germline V gene data show CDR1 as SGHDN and CDR2 as FVKESK. This CDR3 is built from 15 residues. The V end lost 1 base, the J end lost 6 bases, and 12 bases lay between the germline ends. CDR3 sequence: CASSQAVERPGELFF. The CDR3 DNA follows: TGTGCCAGCAGCCAAGCGGTAGAAAGACCCGGGGAGCTGTTTTTT.

The CDR3 is CASSSPPGPQFF. CDR3 in DNA: TGTGCCAGCAGCTCTCCCCCCGGGCCGCAGTTCTTC. The chain couples TRBV11-3 to TRBJ2-1; unclear D gene. The germline gives CDR1 SGHNT, CDR2 YENEEA. The V end lost 4 bases, the J end lost 12 bases, and 13 bases lay between the germline ends. This CDR3 is 12 amino acids long.

The sample holds a few counts of this clonotype. This sequence joins TRBV21-1 and TRBJ2-7; the tabulated D call, TRBD2, remains unverified against the DNA. TRBV21-1 is a pseudogene locus. The CDR3 length is 17 residues. The CDR3 sequence: CASSPRRPGALSYEQYF. Written as DNA, the CDR3 is TGTGCCAGCAGCCCTCGTCGACCAGGGGCCCTTTCCTACGAGCAGTACTTC.

The gene calls are TRBV4-3 and TRBJ2-7; D tentatively fits TRBD1 or TRBD2 (5 bases each). Germline V lookup: CDR1 LGHNA, CDR2 YSLEER. The ends were cut back, 0 bases at V and 0 bases at J, with 9 bases in the middle. The CDR3 length is 15 residues. CDR3 DNA sequence: TGCGCCAGCAGCCAAGAGAGGGGCATCTCCTACGAGCAGTACTTC. Protein product: CASSQERGISYEQYF.